Below are 23 T cell receptor beta chains sequenced from a single sample in a study of blood T cell repertoires in COVID-19. The table came from immunoSEQ multiplex PCR; TCRdb's copy has only in-frame clones and leaves some out. Among 250,000 or so clones listed, 70% to 90% were seen once. What was sequenced was peripheral blood. These receptors all stem from a woman between 25 and 40 years old with active or convalescent COVID-19.

V gene TRBV5-1 combines with J gene TRBJ1-2, with D maybe TRBD1 (5 bases). The V end was cut by 4 bases, the J end by 0 bases, with 16 bases between. The CDR3 is 16 amino acids. The germline CDR1 and CDR2 sequences are SGHRS and YFSETQ. In DNA form, the CDR3 reads TGCGCCAGCAGCCTTGGAAGCAGGGTGTCTAACTATGGCTACACCTTC. Encoded protein: CASSLGSRVSNYGYTF. Variable domain in full (rest from reference TRBV5-1 and TRBJ1-2): KAGVTQTPRYLIKTRGQQVTLSCSPISGHRSVSWYQQTPGQGLQFLFEYFSETQRNKGNFPGRFSGRQFSNSRSEMNVSTLELGDSALYLCASSLGSRVSNYGYTFGSGTRLTVV.

This chain joins TRBV28 and TRBJ2-7; D is possibly TRBD1 (6 bases). CDR3 length: 13 amino acids. Germline-derived CDR1 and CDR2 are MDHEN and SYDVKM. The ends were cut back, 4 bases at V and 4 bases at J, with 11 bases in the middle. The chain's CDR3 is CASSSTGRYEQYF. The DNA of the CDR3 is TGTGCCAGCAGTTCCACAGGGAGATACGAGCAGTACTTC.

This clone was recorded only once. J is TRBJ2-7 and V is TRBV11-2; the D is unclear. Deletions cut 1 base from V and 7 bases from J, with 8 bases between. Germline CDR1 and CDR2: SGHAT and FQNNGV. The CDR3 totals 12 residues. CDR3 protein: CASSLVIGEQYF. As DNA, the CDR3 is TGTGCCAGCAGCTTAGTCATCGGGGAGCAGTACTTC.

The rearrangement uses TRBV7-2 and TRBJ2-1, with a weak D call TRBD1 (5 bases). The CDR3 sequence is 15 residues long. V shed 1 base and J shed 7 bases, with 14 bases lying between them. Germline V gene data show CDR1 as SGHTA and CDR2 as FQGNSA. This CDR3 is CASSLGLGRQNEQFF. The CDR3 nucleotides read TGTGCCAGCAGCTTAGGGCTAGGAAGACAGAATGAGCAGTTCTTC. The entire variable domain, with the rest obtained from reference TRBV7-2 and TRBJ2-1, is as follows: GAGVSQSPSNKVTEKGKDVELRCDPISGHTALYWYRQSLGQGLEFLIYFQGNSAPDKSGLPSDRFSAERTGGSVSTLTIQRTQQEDSAVYLCASSLGLGRQNEQFFGPGTRLTVL.

The sample holds one count of this clone. The V and J genes are TRBV3-1 (or the pseudogene TRBV3-2) and TRBJ1-3; the D gene is possibly TRBD1 (6 bases). Per the germline V gene, CDR1 is LGHDT and CDR2 is YNNKEL (reference sequence). Trimming stripped 0 bases from V and 2 bases from J, with 11 bases between. The CDR3 is made up of 16 amino acids. CDR3 protein: CASSQDRGETGNTIYF. CDR3 coding DNA: TGTGCCAGCAGCCAAGACAGGGGCGAGACTGGAAACACCATATATTTT.

The J gene is TRBJ2-2, the V gene TRBV5-1, with D tentatively TRBD2 (6 bases). This CDR3 has 17 residues. Germline CDR1 reads SGHRS; CDR2 reads YFSETQ. With 0 bases removed from V and 6 bases from J, the gap between germline ends came to 18 bases. The CDR3 DNA sequence: TGCGCCAGCAGCTTGGCCGGGTTGGAGGGGCGAGCCGGGGAGCTGTTTTTT. Protein: CASSLAGLEGRAGELFF.

The rearrangement joins TRBV7-8 to TRBJ1-5, with unresolved D. Trimming took off 5 bases at V and 6 bases at J, with 20 bases between the two ends. The CDR3 totals 16 residues. CDR1 and CDR2 (germline): SGHVS, FQNEAQ. CDR3 amino acids: CASSLRTAGEGQPQHF. The DNA of the CDR3 is TGTGCCAGCAGCCTAAGGACCGCCGGGGAGGGTCAGCCCCAGCATTTT. The full variable domain, rest sourced from reference TRBV7-8 and TRBJ1-5, is GAGVSQSPRYKVAKRGQDVALRCDPISGHVSLFWYQQALGQGPEFLTYFQNEAQLDKSGLPSDRFFAERPEGSVSTLKIQRTQQEDSAVYLCASSLRTAGEGQPQHFGDGTRLSIL.

The J gene is TRBJ2-7, the V gene TRBV28; D possibly corresponds to TRBD1 (6 bases). In germline, CDR1 is MDHEN, CDR2 SYDVKM. V was pared by 2 bases and J by 6 bases, with 11 bases between. The CDR3 loop spans 13 amino acids. As DNA, the CDR3 is TGTGCCAGCAGTTTAGCAGGGGATATCGAGCAGTACTTC. Translation gives CASSLAGDIEQYF.

This sequence joins TRBV10-3 and TRBJ1-5; 10 bases line up with TRBD1. CDR3 size: 15 residues. CDR1 is ENHRY and CDR2 is SYGVKD in the germline V gene. Trimming cost V 7 bases and J 5 bases; bases outside gene matches: 8. The CDR3 region is CAIKSGTGVDQPQHF. DNA of the CDR3: TGTGCCATCAAATCCGGGACAGGGGTGGATCAGCCCCAGCATTTT.

This chain joins TRBV6-4 and TRBJ2-3; the match to TRBD2 covers 9 bases. The CDR3 loop spans 14 amino acids. CDR1 and CDR2 (germline): MRHNA, SNTAGT. J lost 6 bases, V lost 2 bases, and 3 bases had no gene match. The DNA of the CDR3 is TGTGCCAGCAGTGACGGGACTAGCTATGATACGCAGTATTTT. As protein: CASSDGTSYDTQYF.

This clone was seen a single time. The gene calls are TRBV5-1 and TRBJ2-1; 10 nucleotides match TRBD1. CDR1 is SGHRS, CDR2 YFSETQ, per germline. The CDR3 is 14 residues long. The trim removed 7 bases at V and 3 bases at J, leaving 4 bases unmatched. CDR3 sequence (DNA): TGCGCCAGCCAGGGACAGGGGTTCTACAATGAGCAGTTCTTC. Its protein product is CASQGQGFYNEQFF.

The chain carries TRBV5-4 and TRBJ1-4, with a tentative D call TRBD1 (5 bases). Trimming took 4 bases from V and 7 from J, leaving 14 bases between them. Germline lookup yields CDR1 SGHNT and CDR2 YYREEE (reference sequence). This CDR3 has 14 amino acids. CDR3 loop: CASSGVGGSEKLFF. As DNA, the CDR3 is TGTGCCAGCAGCGGGGTCGGGGGGAGTGAAAAACTGTTTTTT.

In nucleotides, the CDR3 is TGCGCCAGCAGCCAAGACCCCGGACACCTCAATGAGCAGTTCTTC. Translating gives CASSQDPGHLNEQFF. V gene TRBV4-1 combines with J gene TRBJ2-1; weak D call: TRBD1 (5 bases). The CDR3 sequence is 15 residues long. Germline lookup yields CDR1 MGHRA and CDR2 YSYEKL. V was pared by 0 bases and J by 6 bases, with 12 bases between.

This clone occurred once. The rearrangement uses TRBV5-8 and TRBJ1-5; D not resolved. This CDR3 is 15 amino acids long. Germline V gene sequence: CDR1 SGHTS, CDR2 YDEGEE. Trimming shortened V by 4 bases and J by 1 base, and 12 bases separated the two germline ends. CDR3 DNA: TGTGCCAGCAGCCCCCACCCGGGGAGCAATCAGCCCCAGCATTTT. Its translation: CASSPHPGSNQPQHF. Full variable domain (rest looked up from reference TRBV5-8 and TRBJ1-5): EAGVTQSPTHLIKTRGQQATLRCSPISGHTSVYWYQQALGLGLQFLLWYDEGEERNRGNFPPRFSGRQFPNYSSELNVNALELEDSALYLCASSPHPGSNQPQHFGDGTRLSIL.

V and J are TRBV18 and TRBJ2-3, with 8 bases fitting TRBD2. The CDR3 sequence is 15 residues long. Germline trimming cut 3 bases from V and 4 bases from J; bases unmatched to any gene: 6. Per the germline V gene, CDR1 is KGHSH and CDR2 is LQKENI. The CDR3 DNA sequence: TGTGCCAGCTCACCGGGGGGACTAGTAGCAGATACGCAGTATTTT. Its protein is CASSPGGLVADTQYF.

This chain links TRBV2 with TRBJ2-3; tentative D call: TRBD2 (6 bases). This CDR3 has 11 residues. CDR1 and CDR2 (germline): SNHLY, FYNNEI. V lost 8 bases and J lost 6, with 9 bases in between. CDR3 residues: CASSSVDTQYF. The CDR3 DNA follows: TGTGCCAGCTCTAGCGTTGATACGCAGTATTTT.

The chain joins TRBV7-2 to TRBJ2-6; TRBD1 is a possible D gene (5 bases). This CDR3 has 16 amino acids. V was clipped by 0 bases and J by 1 base, with 7 bases between them. CDR1 and CDR2 from the germline V gene are SGHTA and FQGNSA. The CDR3 DNA sequence: TGTGCCAGCAGCTTAGCGCCAGGGTCTGGGGCCAACGTCCTGACTTTC. This sequence encodes CASSLAPGSGANVLTF. The full variable domain, in which reference TRBV7-2 and TRBJ2-6 provide the parts outside the CDR3, is GAGVSQSPSNKVTEKGKDVELRCDPISGHTALYWYRQSLGQGLEFLIYFQGNSAPDKSGLPSDRFSAERTGGSVSTLTIQRTQQEDSAVYLCASSLAPGSGANVLTFGAGSRLTVL.

This clone was detected once. CDR3: CATSDTGSYENLFF. CDR3 bases: TGTGCCACCAGCGACACAGGTTCCTATGAAAATTTGTTTTTT. The chain has TRBV24-1 and TRBJ1-4; tentatively, D is TRBD1 (5 bases). The ends were cut back, 7 bases at V and 15 bases at J, with 23 bases in the middle. There are 14 residues in the CDR3. Germline-derived CDR1 and CDR2 are KGHDR and SFDVKD.

This chain connects TRBV29-1 to TRBJ2-2, with 7 bases that match TRBD1. The germline gives CDR1 SQVTM, CDR2 ANQGSEA. Germline trimming cut 5 bases from V and 0 bases from J; bases unmatched to any gene: 3. This CDR3 is 14 amino acids long. CDR3 amino acids: CSVPGTANTGELFF. CDR3 nucleotide sequence: TGCAGCGTTCCCGGGACAGCGAACACCGGGGAGCTGTTTTTT.

The rearrangement joins TRBV7-2 to TRBJ2-5; 8 bases match TRBD1. V was pared by 5 bases and J by 5 bases, with 7 bases of the junction left unmatched. CDR1 is SGHTA, CDR2 FQGNSA, per germline. This CDR3 has 14 amino acids. CDR3 nucleotide sequence: TGTGCCAGCAGCCCCAGGGGGCTCCCGGAGACCCAGTACTTC. It translates to CASSPRGLPETQYF.

The J gene is TRBJ1-2, the V gene TRBV6-4; TRBD1 is a possible D gene (5 bases). Trimming pared 3 bases from V and 8 bases from J, leaving 10 bases between. Germline CDR1 MRHNA, CDR2 SNTAGT. The CDR3 totals 12 residues. The CDR3 coding sequence is TGTGCCAGCAGTGAAGGAGGGGTCGGCTACACCTTC. Protein: CASSEGGVGYTF.

This sequence joins TRBV3-1 (or the pseudogene TRBV3-2) and TRBJ2-5; unclear D gene. CDR1 and CDR2 (germline): LGHDT, YNNKEL (reference sequence). V was trimmed by 5 bases and J by 5 bases, leaving 6 bases between them. CDR3 length: 11 amino acids. Here the CDR3 reads CASSIQETQYF. In DNA form, the CDR3 reads TGTGCCAGCAGCATTCAGGAGACCCAGTACTTC.

This clone was observed a single time. At the DNA level, this CDR3 is encoded by other sequences in the same sample as well. The V gene is TRBV24-1, the J gene TRBJ2-3; 10 nucleotides align to TRBD2. Trimming took 3 bases from V and 0 from J; bases not matched to a gene: 2. CDR3 size: 16 residues. Germline CDR1 reads KGHDR; CDR2 reads SFDVKD. CDR3 protein: CATSDPSGGSTDTQYF. CDR3 nucleotides: TGTGCCACCAGTGATCCTAGCGGGGGAAGCACAGATACGCAGTATTTT.